The 11 T cell receptor beta chains below come from one sample, sequenced in a study of blood T cell repertoires in COVID-19. This table comes from immunoSEQ multiplex PCR, and its TCRdb copy is limited to in-frame clones, with some not included. The top ten clones hold under 6.5% of a sample with about 330,000 clones, 87% of them seen once. The sample consisted of PBMCs or T cells enriched from blood (not recorded which). The receptors come from a woman in her thirties who had recovered from COVID-19.

The V call is TRBV18, the J call TRBJ2-7, with TRBD1 matching 8 bases. Germline CDR1 and CDR2: KGHSH and LQKENI. The trim removed 2 bases at V and 6 bases at J, leaving 3 bases unmatched. This CDR3 spans 13 amino acids. For the CDR3, the DNA is TGTGCCAGCTCACCAGGACAGGGACCCGAGCAGTACTTC. Its translation is CASSPGQGPEQYF.

The rearrangement joins TRBV4-3 to TRBJ2-1; D gene unclear. Trimming pared 0 bases from V and 0 bases from J, leaving 21 bases between. The V gene's germline CDR1 is LGHNA and CDR2 YSLEER. There are 20 residues in the CDR3. In DNA, the CDR3 is TGCGCCAGCAGCCAAGAAGCTCCCCTGGTCCGCGCGAGCTCCTACAATGAGCAGTTCTTC. It is translated as CASSQEAPLVRASSYNEQFF.

The gene calls are TRBV24-1 and TRBJ1-2, with D perhaps TRBD1 (5 bases). The CDR3 runs 20 residues. V shed 1 base and J shed 0 bases, with 23 bases lying between them. CDR1 is KGHDR and CDR2 is SFDVKD in the germline V gene. CDR3 protein: CATSDLQNTGSSKANYGYTF. CDR3 nucleotide sequence: TGTGCCACCAGTGATTTACAAAATACAGGTTCCTCTAAAGCTAACTATGGCTACACCTTC.

The gene calls are TRBV19 and TRBJ2-7; 9 bases map to TRBD1. The CDR3 consists of 15 residues. V lost 6 bases to trimming and J lost 1 base; unmatched junction nucleotides: 7. Germline V gives CDR1 LNHDA, CDR2 SQIVND (reference sequence). The CDR3: CASSPGQGVSYEQYF. The CDR3 nucleotides read TGTGCCAGTAGCCCGGGACAGGGAGTGTCCTACGAGCAGTACTTC.

The gene calls are TRBV2 and TRBJ2-1; 12 bases map to TRBD2. The germline CDR1 and CDR2 sequences are SNHLY and FYNNEI. The CDR3 is made up of 13 amino acids. Unmatched junction bases numbered 3, after V lost 7 bases and J lost 8 bases. CDR3 region: CASMTSGGDEQFF. The CDR3 nucleotides read TGTGCCAGCATGACTAGCGGGGGCGATGAGCAGTTCTTC.

V and J are TRBV6-5 and TRBJ1-4, with 9 bases matching TRBD1. Germline values: CDR1 MNHEY, CDR2 SVGAGI. J gave up 8 bases and V 8 bases, and 12 bases lay outside the gene matches. This CDR3 comprises 15 residues. The CDR3 DNA follows: TGTGCCAGCGGAAGACAGGGGGTTCCTGGGGAAAAACTGTTTTTT. It yields the protein CASGRQGVPGEKLFF.

This chain connects TRBV9 to TRBJ1-2; no clear D gene. CDR1 and CDR2 (germline): SGDLS, YYNGEE. Trimming left V 5 bases short and J 4 bases short, with 15 bases between. This CDR3 has 14 residues. The chain's CDR3 is CASSLAVSAYGYTF. The CDR3 nucleotides read TGTGCCAGCAGTCTAGCGGTGAGCGCCTATGGCTACACCTTC.

The rearrangement uses TRBV30 and TRBJ2-3; 7 bases match TRBD1. CDR3 length equals 14 residues. Trimming took 2 bases from V and 4 from J; bases not matched to a gene: 6. Germline loops: CDR1 GTSNPN, CDR2 SVGIG (reference sequence). As DNA, the CDR3 is TGTGCCTGGAGTAGGGGGCTTGGGGCAGATACGCAGTATTTT. The encoded protein is CAWSRGLGADTQYF.

The gene calls are TRBV9 and TRBJ2-1, with a tentative D call TRBD2 (7 bases). CDR1 and CDR2 from the germline V gene are SGDLS and YYNGEE. The CDR3 length is 14 residues. V was shortened by 3 bases and J by 5 bases, with 12 bases between the two germline ends. CDR3 DNA sequence: TGTGCCAGCAGCGAGGGGGGGCTTGACAATGAGCAGTTCTTC. This gives the protein CASSEGGLDNEQFF.

This chain uses TRBV9 with TRBJ2-6; TRBD1 aligns across 9 bases. Trimming cost V 3 bases and J 3 bases; bases outside gene matches: 4. CDR3 length equals 16 residues. Per the germline V gene, CDR1 is SGDLS and CDR2 is YYNGEE. CDR3 nucleotides: TGTGCCAGCAGCGCGACAGGGGGTGGTGGGGCCAACGTCCTGACTTTC. This sequence encodes CASSATGGGGANVLTF.

The chain links TRBV6-5 to TRBJ2-7; 9 bases map to TRBD1. The CDR3 covers 16 residues. V lost 4 bases, J lost 2 bases, and 9 bases stayed unmatched. Germline V gene sequence: CDR1 MNHEY, CDR2 SVGAGI. The CDR3 is CASSLFPGQGPYEQYF. DNA of the CDR3: TGTGCCAGCAGTTTATTCCCGGGACAGGGCCCCTACGAGCAGTACTTC.